The source of this T cell receptor beta chain is a study of T cells in Graves' hyperthyroidism and ophthalmopathy. Trimming cost V 1 base and J 3 bases; bases outside gene matches: 10. The CDR3 runs to 18 residues. CDR1 is SGHRS, CDR2 YFSETQ, per germline. Researchers took RNA transcripts and amplified the TCR beta CDR3 regions from them. First-round RT-PCR with HTBI primers amplified the TCR CDR3 region. TCRdb re-derived calls from the multiplex PCR reads in MiXCR, one entry per CDR3 protein. This sample has some 400,000 distinct CDR3 sequences, with about 13% found just once. The V call is TRBV5-1, the J call TRBJ2-2; 9 positions match TRBD1. The receptor was derived from a man aged 25-40 years with Graves' hyperthyroidism that later progressed to Graves' ophthalmopathy. Sample: blood. The CDR3 DNA reads TGCGCCAGCAGCTTGAAAGGACAGGGGAGTATGGACACCGGGGAGCTGTTTTTT. Amino acids: CASSLKGQGSMDTGELFF.